Listed here are 25 T cell receptor beta chains from one sample, sequenced in a study of blood T cell repertoires in COVID-19. Sequencing used immunoSEQ multiplex PCR; TCRdb keeps in-frame clones, though not all of them. The data show over 100,000 clones, under 90% seen once. Sequencing was performed on peripheral blood. The receptors derive from a woman aged 55-69 years with active or convalescent COVID-19.

The chain has TRBV28 and TRBJ2-1; no firm D call. The CDR3 consists of 12 residues. Germline CDR1 and CDR2: MDHEN and SYDVKM. Trimming stripped 4 bases from V and 9 bases from J, with 10 bases between. The CDR3 protein is CASSSNSVEQFF. The DNA of the CDR3 is TGTGCCAGCAGTTCCAACTCGGTTGAGCAGTTCTTC.

This chain uses TRBV5-6 with TRBJ1-5; 9 nucleotides line up with TRBD1. Unmatched junction bases numbered 6, after V lost 4 bases and J lost 4 bases. The CDR3 covers 15 residues. The germline CDR1 and CDR2 sequences are SGHDT and YYEEEE. In DNA form, the CDR3 reads TGTGCCAGCAGCGGATACAGGGGGCAGAATCAGCCCCAGCATTTT. Its protein is CASSGYRGQNQPQHF.

The CDR3 reads CASSFGTAGDNEQFF. The CDR3 region has the DNA TGCGCCAGCAGCTTCGGGACAGCGGGAGACAATGAGCAGTTCTTC. The V and J genes are TRBV5-1 and TRBJ2-1, with D perhaps matching TRBD2 (8 bases). The CDR3 contains 15 residues. Germline assignment: CDR1 SGHRS and CDR2 YFSETQ. The ends were cut back, 2 bases at V and 5 bases at J, with 14 bases in the middle. Complete variable domain (other parts from reference TRBV5-1 and TRBJ2-1): KAGVTQTPRYLIKTRGQQVTLSCSPISGHRSVSWYQQTPGQGLQFLFEYFSETQRNKGNFPGRFSGRQFSNSRSEMNVSTLELGDSALYLCASSFGTAGDNEQFFGPGTRLTVL.

The rearrangement joins TRBV12-5 to TRBJ2-3; possibly TRBD1 for D (6 bases). CDR1 is LGHNT and CDR2 is FRNRAP in the germline V gene. The CDR3 has 18 amino acids. V lost 1 base, J lost 1 base, and 18 bases lay in between. This CDR3 reads CASGLGKTRDTRTDTQYF. The CDR3 DNA follows: TGTGCTAGTGGTTTGGGAAAAACCCGGGACACTCGCACAGATACGCAGTATTTT.

The chain employs TRBV6-5 and TRBJ1-2; no clear D. From germline, CDR1 is MNHEY and CDR2 SVGAGI. This CDR3 region has 13 residues. The V end lost 5 bases, the J end lost 8 bases, and 15 bases lay between the germline ends. The CDR3, as DNA: TGTGCCAGCAGTCGAGATCCAAGAGAGGGCTACACCTTC. It is translated as CASSRDPREGYTF.

The chain has TRBV7-2 and TRBJ2-2, with TRBD2 matching 9 bases. The CDR3 has 18 amino acids. Losses at the gene ends were 5 bases for V and 3 bases for J; bases not matched to a gene: 13. Germline V gives CDR1 SGHTA, CDR2 FQGNSA. CDR3 sequence (DNA): TGTGCCAGCAGCCCGCCGCCCCGGGCTAGCGGGGACACCGGGGAGCTGTTTTTT. Translation gives CASSPPPRASGDTGELFF. Drawing the rest from reference TRBV7-2 and TRBJ2-2, the complete variable domain is GAGVSQSPSNKVTEKGKDVELRCDPISGHTALYWYRQSLGQGLEFLIYFQGNSAPDKSGLPSDRFSAERTGGSVSTLTIQRTQQEDSAVYLCASSPPPRASGDTGELFFGEGSRLTVL.

The chain has TRBV7-8 and TRBJ1-5; no clear D. Per the germline V gene, CDR1 is SGHVS and CDR2 is FQNEAQ. CDR3 length: 14 amino acids. With 2 bases removed from V and 4 bases from J, the gap between germline ends came to 9 bases. CDR3 protein: CASSLYEGNQPQHF. CDR3 DNA sequence: TGTGCCAGCAGCTTATACGAGGGTAATCAGCCCCAGCATTTT. The variable domain in full, completed from reference TRBV7-8 and TRBJ1-5, reads GAGVSQSPRYKVAKRGQDVALRCDPISGHVSLFWYQQALGQGPEFLTYFQNEAQLDKSGLPSDRFFAERPEGSVSTLKIQRTQQEDSAVYLCASSLYEGNQPQHFGDGTRLSIL.

CDR3 amino acids: CASSFNNEQFF. As DNA, the CDR3 is TGTGCCAGCAGCTTTAACAATGAGCAGTTCTTC. The rearrangement links TRBV7-6 to TRBJ2-1; D unclear. V gave up 3 bases and J gave up 5 bases, with 2 bases separating them. Germline V gene data show CDR1 as SGHVS and CDR2 as FNYEAQ. The CDR3 covers 11 residues.

The chain carries TRBV5-8 and TRBJ2-2, with 8 bases aligning to TRBD2. After removal of 5 bases from V and 0 bases from J, the junction contained 0 bases not matched to a gene. Germline CDR1 SGHTS, CDR2 YDEGEE. The CDR3 runs to 14 residues. The CDR3 DNA is TGTGCCAGCAGTAGCGGGGCGAACACCGGGGAGCTGTTTTTT. Its translation: CASSSGANTGELFF.

The chain links TRBV7-2 to TRBJ1-1; D gene unclear. There are 13 residues in the CDR3. V gave up 6 bases and J gave up 0 bases, with 8 bases separating them. Per germline, CDR1 SGHTA and CDR2 FQGNSA. Here the CDR3 reads CASRRILNTEAFF. The CDR3 nucleotides are TGTGCCAGCAGGCGGATCCTGAACACTGAAGCTTTCTTT. Drawing the rest from reference TRBV7-2 and TRBJ1-1, the complete variable domain is GAGVSQSPSNKVTEKGKDVELRCDPISGHTALYWYRQSLGQGLEFLIYFQGNSAPDKSGLPSDRFSAERTGGSVSTLTIQRTQQEDSAVYLCASRRILNTEAFFGQGTRLTVV.

J is TRBJ2-5 and V is TRBV7-9, with 8 bases matching TRBD1. The length of the CDR3 is 13 residues. CDR1 is SEHNR and CDR2 is FQNEAQ in the germline V gene (reference sequence). The junction had 5 bases not matched to a gene; V was cut back by 6 bases and J by 5 bases. The CDR3 here is CASSPDRVETQYF. The CDR3, as DNA: TGTGCCAGCAGTCCGGACAGGGTGGAGACCCAGTACTTC.

The chain uses TRBV7-2 and TRBJ2-3, with D possibly matching TRBD2 (6 bases). Trimming shortened V by 1 base and J by 3 bases, and 17 bases separated the two germline ends. The germline CDR1 and CDR2 sequences are SGHTA and FQGNSA. The CDR3 consists of 17 residues. The chain's CDR3 is CASSLVPPGVGTDTQYF. The DNA of the CDR3 is TGTGCCAGCAGCTTAGTCCCCCCGGGAGTGGGGACAGATACGCAGTATTTT.

The chain is built from TRBV27 and TRBJ2-3, with unresolved D. Germline V gene data show CDR1 as MNHEY and CDR2 as SMNVEV (reference sequence). The length of the CDR3 is 17 residues. V was shortened by 1 base and J by 1 base, with 15 bases between the two germline ends. The CDR3 here is CASSLLGQLPGTDTQYF. In DNA form, the CDR3 reads TGTGCCAGCAGTTTATTGGGCCAGTTGCCTGGCACAGATACGCAGTATTTT.

The rearrangement links TRBV28 to TRBJ1-2; perhaps TRBD1 as D (5 bases). The CDR3 loop spans 13 amino acids. Germline lookup yields CDR1 MDHEN and CDR2 SYDVKM. Trimming cost V 2 bases and J 3 bases, with 7 bases left between them. CDR3 region: CASSLPGYYGYTF. In nucleotides, the CDR3 is TGTGCCAGCAGTTTACCAGGGTACTATGGCTACACCTTC.

Turning to this clone: The sample holds other DNA sequences that translate to the same CDR3. J is TRBJ1-4 and V is TRBV28; perhaps TRBD1 as D (6 bases). The CDR3 totals 14 residues. CDR1 is MDHEN and CDR2 is SYDVKM in the germline V gene. The V and J ends lost 6 bases and 2 bases respectively, with 10 bases between them. The CDR3: CASSPGGTNEKLFF. CDR3 nucleotide sequence: TGTGCCAGCAGCCCGGGGGGCACTAATGAAAAACTGTTTTTT.

This sequence joins TRBV11-2 and TRBJ2-5, with TRBD1 identical over 9 bases. From germline, CDR1 is SGHAT and CDR2 FQNNGV. Losses at the gene ends were 5 bases for V and 5 bases for J; bases not matched to a gene: 9. The CDR3 covers 15 residues. The CDR3 region is CASSLGQGSRETQYF. As DNA, the CDR3 is TGTGCCAGCAGCCTGGGACAGGGAAGCCGGGAGACCCAGTACTTC.

V and J are TRBV7-9 and TRBJ1-6, with a possible D match to TRBD1 (5 bases). CDR1 is SEHNR and CDR2 is FQNEAQ in the germline V gene (reference sequence). V shed 2 bases and J shed 5 bases, with 7 bases lying between them. CDR3 length: 14 amino acids. CDR3 sequence (DNA): TGTGCCAGCAGCTTAATACAGGATAATTCACCCCTCCACTTT. Amino acid sequence: CASSLIQDNSPLHF. Supplemented by reference TRBV7-9 and TRBJ1-6, the full variable domain reads DTGVSQNPRHKITKRGQNVTFRCDPISEHNRLYWYRQTLGQGPEFLTYFQNEAQLEKSRLLSDRFSAERPKGSFSTLEIQRTEQGDSAMYLCASSLIQDNSPLHFGNGTRLTVT.

The chain recombines TRBV18 with TRBJ2-2; D gene ambiguous. The CDR3 totals 17 residues. Germline lookup yields CDR1 KGHSH and CDR2 LQKENI. V was clipped by 3 bases and J by 4 bases, with 18 bases between them. CDR3 loop: CASSPHESAEVTGELFF. The DNA of the CDR3 is TGTGCCAGCTCACCCCATGAGTCCGCGGAAGTCACCGGGGAGCTGTTTTTT.

The chain has TRBV23-1 and TRBJ2-7; no reliable D call. TRBV23-1 is recorded as an ORF, its role being uncertain. Trimming stripped 6 bases from V and 0 bases from J, with 12 bases between. The CDR3 has 14 residues. The DNA for the CDR3 is TGCGCCAGCAGCAACTACTTCCTCTCCTACGAGCAGTACGTC. Its protein product is CASSNYFLSYEQYV.

The gene calls are TRBV7-8 and TRBJ2-7, with a possible D match to TRBD2 (6 bases). The CDR3 is 14 amino acids. The germline CDR1 and CDR2 sequences are SGHVS and FQNEAQ. Trimming stripped 0 bases from V and 4 bases from J, with 10 bases between. The CDR3 protein is CASSLARRGYEQYF. CDR3 nucleotide sequence: TGTGCCAGCAGCTTAGCCAGGAGGGGATACGAGCAGTACTTC. Variable domain in full (rest from reference TRBV7-8 and TRBJ2-7): GAGVSQSPRYKVAKRGQDVALRCDPISGHVSLFWYQQALGQGPEFLTYFQNEAQLDKSGLPSDRFFAERPEGSVSTLKIQRTQQEDSAVYLCASSLARRGYEQYFGPGTRLTVT.

V is TRBV20-1 and J is TRBJ2-1; TRBD2 might be the D (6 bases). Trimming pared 3 bases from V and 9 bases from J, leaving 9 bases between. The CDR3 totals 11 residues. Germline-derived CDR1 and CDR2 are DFQATT and SNEGSKA (reference sequence). For the CDR3, the DNA is TGCAGTGCTAGTTTGGAGGGTGAGCAGTTCTTC. Its translation: CSASLEGEQFF.

The chain is built from TRBV19 and TRBJ1-1; D might be TRBD1 (5 bases). CDR1 is LNHDA and CDR2 is SQIVND in the germline V gene (reference sequence). V was pared by 6 bases and J by 7 bases, with 15 bases between. This CDR3 region has 13 residues. The CDR3 coding sequence is TGTGCCAGTAGGTCAGGGTCACTTGGTGAAGCTTTCTTT. Residues: CASRSGSLGEAFF.

This chain's CDR3 is CASSESLGEGNYGYTF. The DNA for the CDR3 is TGTGCCAGCAGCGAATCCCTCGGGGAGGGCAACTATGGCTACACCTTC. This sequence joins TRBV9 and TRBJ1-2; no clear D gene. CDR3 length: 16 residues. CDR1 and CDR2 (germline): SGDLS, YYNGEE. V lost 3 bases, J lost 2 bases, and 17 bases lay in between.

The chain has TRBV5-1 and TRBJ1-3, with TRBD1 identical over 9 bases. Germline CDR1 and CDR2: SGHRS and YFSETQ. The CDR3 extends over 15 amino acids. Germline trimming cut 5 bases from V and 2 bases from J; bases unmatched to any gene: 5. The CDR3 region is CASRQDRGPGNTIYF. In DNA form, the CDR3 reads TGCGCCAGCAGACAGGACAGGGGACCTGGAAACACCATATATTTT.

This chain connects TRBV3-1 (or the pseudogene TRBV3-2) to TRBJ1-3; D might be TRBD1 (6 bases). The length of the CDR3 is 17 residues. Trimming cost V 0 bases and J 0 bases, with 12 bases left between them. Germline V CDR1 and CDR2: LGHDT, YNNKEL (reference sequence). The CDR3 reads CASSQDPGADSGNTIYF. In DNA form, the CDR3 reads TGTGCCAGCAGCCAAGATCCAGGGGCGGACTCTGGAAACACCATATATTTT.